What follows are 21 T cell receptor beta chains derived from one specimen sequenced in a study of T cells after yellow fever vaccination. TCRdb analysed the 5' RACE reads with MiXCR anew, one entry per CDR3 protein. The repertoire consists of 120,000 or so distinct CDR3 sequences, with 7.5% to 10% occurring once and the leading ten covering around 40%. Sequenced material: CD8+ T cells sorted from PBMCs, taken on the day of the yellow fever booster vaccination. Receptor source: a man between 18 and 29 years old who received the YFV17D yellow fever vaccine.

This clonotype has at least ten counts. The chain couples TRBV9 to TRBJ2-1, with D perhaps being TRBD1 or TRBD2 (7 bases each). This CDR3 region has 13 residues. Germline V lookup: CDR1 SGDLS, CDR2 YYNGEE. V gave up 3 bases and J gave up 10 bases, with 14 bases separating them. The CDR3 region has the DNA TGTGCCAGCAGCGGGGAGGGGGCAGGGGAGCAGTTCTTC. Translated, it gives CASSGEGAGEQFF.

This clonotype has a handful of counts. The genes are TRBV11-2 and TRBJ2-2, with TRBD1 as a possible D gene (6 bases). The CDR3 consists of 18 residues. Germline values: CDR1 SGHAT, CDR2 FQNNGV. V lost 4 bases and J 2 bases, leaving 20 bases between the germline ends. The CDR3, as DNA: TGTGCCAGCAGCTCCCCTTACTACAGGGTGAGAAACACCGGGGAGCTGTTTTTT. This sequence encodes CASSSPYYRVRNTGELFF. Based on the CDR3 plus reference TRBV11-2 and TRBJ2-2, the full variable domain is EAGVAQSPRYKIIEKRQSVAFWCNPISGHATLYWYQQILGQGPKLLIQFQNNGVVDDSQLPKDRFSAERLKGVDSTLKIQPAKLEDSAVYLCASSSPYYRVRNTGELFFGEGSRLTVL.

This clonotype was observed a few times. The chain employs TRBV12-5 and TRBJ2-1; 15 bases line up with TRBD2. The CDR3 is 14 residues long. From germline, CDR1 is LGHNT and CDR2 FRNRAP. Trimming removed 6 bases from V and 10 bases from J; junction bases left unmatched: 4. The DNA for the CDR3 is TGTGCTAGTGGGTCCGGGACTAGCGGGGGGGAGCAGTTCTTC. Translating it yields CASGSGTSGGEQFF.

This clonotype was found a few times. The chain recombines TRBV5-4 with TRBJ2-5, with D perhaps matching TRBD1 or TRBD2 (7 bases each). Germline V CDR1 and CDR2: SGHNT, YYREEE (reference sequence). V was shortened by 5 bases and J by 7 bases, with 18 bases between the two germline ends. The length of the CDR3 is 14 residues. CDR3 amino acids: CASRDREGEVTQYF. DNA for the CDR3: TGTGCCAGCAGAGACAGGGAGGGAGAGGTGACCCAGTACTTC.

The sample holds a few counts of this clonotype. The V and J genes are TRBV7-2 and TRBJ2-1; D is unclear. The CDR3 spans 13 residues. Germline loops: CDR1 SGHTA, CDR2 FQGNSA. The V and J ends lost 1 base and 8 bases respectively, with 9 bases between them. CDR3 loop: CASSLGSSDEQFF. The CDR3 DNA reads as TGTGCCAGCAGCTTAGGTAGCTCGGATGAGCAGTTCTTC.

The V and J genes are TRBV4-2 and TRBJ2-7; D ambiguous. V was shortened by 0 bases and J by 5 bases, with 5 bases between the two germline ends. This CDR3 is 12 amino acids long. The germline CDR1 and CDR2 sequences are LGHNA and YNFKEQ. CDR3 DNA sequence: TGTGCCAGCAGCCAAGATGGGGACGAGCAGTACTTC. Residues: CASSQDGDEQYF.

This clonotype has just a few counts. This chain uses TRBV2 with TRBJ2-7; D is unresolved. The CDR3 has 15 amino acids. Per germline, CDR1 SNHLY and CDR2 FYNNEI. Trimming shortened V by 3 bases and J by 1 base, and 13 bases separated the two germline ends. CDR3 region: CASSDRWWLSYEQYF. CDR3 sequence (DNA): TGTGCCAGCAGTGATAGGTGGTGGTTGTCCTACGAGCAGTACTTC.

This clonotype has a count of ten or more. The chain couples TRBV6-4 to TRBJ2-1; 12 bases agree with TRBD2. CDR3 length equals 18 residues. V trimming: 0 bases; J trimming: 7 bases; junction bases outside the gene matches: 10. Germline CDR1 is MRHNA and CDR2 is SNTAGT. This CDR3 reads CASSDSQTSGGLENEQFF. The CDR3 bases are TGTGCCAGCAGTGACTCCCAGACTAGCGGGGGCTTAGAGAATGAGCAGTTCTTC.

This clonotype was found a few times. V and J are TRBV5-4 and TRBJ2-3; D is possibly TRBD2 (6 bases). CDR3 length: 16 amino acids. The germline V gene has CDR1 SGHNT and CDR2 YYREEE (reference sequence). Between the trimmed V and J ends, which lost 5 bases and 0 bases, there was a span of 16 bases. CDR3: CASRWEVAASTDTQYF. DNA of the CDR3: TGTGCCAGCAGGTGGGAGGTGGCAGCTAGCACAGATACGCAGTATTTT.

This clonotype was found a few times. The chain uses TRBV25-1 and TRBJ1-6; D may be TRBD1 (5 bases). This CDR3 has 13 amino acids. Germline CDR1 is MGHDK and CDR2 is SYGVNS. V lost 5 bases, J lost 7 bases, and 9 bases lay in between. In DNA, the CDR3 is TGTGCCAGCAGTCTTGGGGGAAATTCACCCCTCCACTTT. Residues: CASSLGGNSPLHF.

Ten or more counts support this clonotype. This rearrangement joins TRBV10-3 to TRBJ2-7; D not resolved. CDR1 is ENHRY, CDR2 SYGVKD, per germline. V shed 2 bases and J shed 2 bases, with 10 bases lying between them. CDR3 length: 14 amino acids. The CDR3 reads CAISETSATYEQYV. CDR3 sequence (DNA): TGTGCCATCAGTGAGACGTCAGCCACCTACGAGCAGTACGTC.

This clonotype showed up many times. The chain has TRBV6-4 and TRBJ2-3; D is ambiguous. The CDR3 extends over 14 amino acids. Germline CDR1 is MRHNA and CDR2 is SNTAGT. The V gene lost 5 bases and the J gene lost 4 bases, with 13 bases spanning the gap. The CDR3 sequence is CASSPIFGADTQYF. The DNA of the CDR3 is TGTGCCAGCAGTCCAATCTTCGGAGCAGATACGCAGTATTTT.

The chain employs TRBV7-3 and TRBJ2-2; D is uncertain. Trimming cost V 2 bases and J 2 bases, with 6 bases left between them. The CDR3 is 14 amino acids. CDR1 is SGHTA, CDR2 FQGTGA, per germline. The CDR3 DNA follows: TGTGCCAGCAGCTTAGCCCCAAACACCGGGGAGCTGTTTTTT. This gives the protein CASSLAPNTGELFF.

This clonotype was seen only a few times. As DNA, the CDR3 is TGCGCCAGCAGGTCCGGGCCTAATGAAAAACTGTTTTTT. Its protein product is CASRSGPNEKLFF. V and J are TRBV4-3 and TRBJ1-4; D uncertain. V dropped 6 bases and J dropped 3 bases, with 8 bases sitting between them. Looked up from germline, CDR1 is LGHNA and CDR2 is YSLEER. The CDR3 contains 13 residues.

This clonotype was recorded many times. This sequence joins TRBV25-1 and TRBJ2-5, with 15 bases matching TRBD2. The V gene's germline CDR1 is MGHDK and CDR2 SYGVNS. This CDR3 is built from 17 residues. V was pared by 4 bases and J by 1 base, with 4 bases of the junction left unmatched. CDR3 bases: TGTGCCAGCAGTGTCGGACTAGCGGGGGGGCCCCAAGAGACCCAGTACTTC. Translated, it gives CASSVGLAGGPQETQYF.

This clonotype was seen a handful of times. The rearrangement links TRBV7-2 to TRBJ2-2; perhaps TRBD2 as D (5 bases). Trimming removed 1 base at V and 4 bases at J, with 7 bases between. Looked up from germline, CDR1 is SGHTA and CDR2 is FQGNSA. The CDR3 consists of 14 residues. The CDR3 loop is CASSLVGSTGELFF. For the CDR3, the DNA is TGTGCCAGCAGCTTAGTGGGGAGCACCGGGGAGCTGTTTTTT.

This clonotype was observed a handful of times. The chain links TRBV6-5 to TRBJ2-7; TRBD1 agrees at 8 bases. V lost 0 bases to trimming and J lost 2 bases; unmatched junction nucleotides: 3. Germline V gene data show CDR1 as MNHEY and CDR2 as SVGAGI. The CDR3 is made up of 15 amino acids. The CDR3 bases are TGTGCCAGCAGTTACTCTGAGACAGGGGCCTACGAGCAGTACGTC. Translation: CASSYSETGAYEQYV.

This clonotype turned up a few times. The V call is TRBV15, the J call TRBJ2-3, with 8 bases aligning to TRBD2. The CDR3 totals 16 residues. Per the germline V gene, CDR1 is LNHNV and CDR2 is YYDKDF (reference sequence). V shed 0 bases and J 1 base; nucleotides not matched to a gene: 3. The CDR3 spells CATSRDRRGGTDTQYF. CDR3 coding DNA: TGTGCCACCAGCAGAGATAGGCGGGGGGGCACAGATACGCAGTATTTT. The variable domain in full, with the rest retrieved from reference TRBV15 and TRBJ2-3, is DAMVIQNPRYQVTQFGKPVTLSCSQTLNHNVMYWYQQKSSQAPKLLFHYYDKDFNNEADTPDNFQSRRPNTSFCFLDIRSPGLGDTAMYLCATSRDRRGGTDTQYFGPGTRLTVL.

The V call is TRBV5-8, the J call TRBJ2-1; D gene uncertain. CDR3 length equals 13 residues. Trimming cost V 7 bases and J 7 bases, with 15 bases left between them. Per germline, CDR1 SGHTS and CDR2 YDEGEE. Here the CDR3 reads CASPRQVQNEQFF. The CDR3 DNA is TGTGCCAGCCCTCGCCAGGTTCAGAATGAGCAGTTCTTC.

CDR3 protein: CATSRERGGPDTQYF. In DNA, the CDR3 is TGTGCCACCAGCAGAGAGCGGGGGGGCCCAGATACGCAGTATTTT. The chain carries TRBV15 and TRBJ2-3, with 9 bases lining up with TRBD2. Trimming took 0 bases from V and 4 from J; bases not matched to a gene: 2. Germline CDR1 LNHNV, CDR2 YYDKDF (reference sequence). This CDR3 has 15 amino acids.

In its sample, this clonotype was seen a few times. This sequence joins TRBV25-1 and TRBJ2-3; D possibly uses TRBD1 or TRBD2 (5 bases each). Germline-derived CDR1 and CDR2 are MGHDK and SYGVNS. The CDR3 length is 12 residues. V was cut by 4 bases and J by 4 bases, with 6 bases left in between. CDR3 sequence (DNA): TGTGCCAGCAGTGGGGGACCAGATACGCAGTATTTT. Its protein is CASSGGPDTQYF.